The following is a T cell receptor beta chain sequence with its context. The entry originates in a study of follicular helper T cells after annual influenza vaccination. Study-wide background: For some subjects, blood spans the 2013-2014, 2014-2015 and 2015-2016 annual vaccinations.

With 6 bases removed from V and 5 bases from J, the gap between germline ends came to 19 bases. The CDR3 runs to 15 residues. Germline V gene sequence: CDR1 MNHEY, CDR2 SVGAGI. Sequencing of TCRB used Survey level resolution. Profiled with immunoSEQ multiplex PCR; TCRdb holds only in-frame clones, not every one. Of several thousand clones in the sample, roughly 80% were seen once. Sample time point: 2015-2016 season, pre-vaccination. Before and after seasonal inactivated influenza vaccination, adults gave blood for sorting CD4 subsets for sequencing. Sorted cTfh were non-naive CD4+CXCR5+PD-1+, either ICOS+CD38+ or ICOS-CD38-.

The chain couples TRBV6-5 to TRBJ1-1; possibly TRBD1 for D (6 bases). The TCR comes from an adult who received the influenza vaccine. The sample was CXCR5+ CD38- circulating T follicular helper cells from blood, taken on the day of influenza vaccination. This sample's subset: circulating Tfh, non-naive CD4+CXCR5+PD-1+ (ICOS+CD38+ or ICOS-CD38-). The CDR3 is CASSRRQAGGTEAFF. The DNA of the CDR3 is TGTGCCAGCAGCCGCAGACAGGCGGGGGGGACTGAAGCTTTCTTT.